Following are 25 T cell receptor beta chains from one sample sequenced in a study of blood T cell repertoires in COVID-19 (dated by TCRdb to 2018 to 2020). Library preparation employed the immunoSEQ multiplex PCR assay. The table comes from immuneACCESS by way of TCRdb, which keeps in-frame sequences with V and J called. Part of the clones is missing from these tables; in studies checked, under half for an unresolved V gene and the rest for unknown reasons. The sample contains about 400,000 clones, roughly 88% of them found a single time. Together, the top ten hold around 2% of the sample. Material: PBMCs or T cells enriched from blood (not recorded which). These TCRs come from a woman between 40 and 55 years old with acute COVID-19.

V and J are TRBV5-6 and TRBJ1-5; 9 bases align to TRBD1. V lost 0 bases to trimming and J lost 7 bases; unmatched junction nucleotides: 8. In germline, CDR1 is SGHDT, CDR2 YYEEEE. CDR3 length equals 16 residues. The CDR3 nucleotides read TGTGCCAGCAGCTTGGCGACAGGGGGTATCGGGCAGCCCCAGCATTTT. It specifies CASSLATGGIGQPQHF. Full variable domain (outside the CDR3, taken from reference TRBV5-6 and TRBJ1-5): DAGVTQSPTHLIKTRGQQVTLRCSPKSGHDTVSWYQQALGQGPQFIFQYYEEEERQRGNFPDRFSGHQFPNYSSELNVNALLLGDSALYLCASSLATGGIGQPQHFGDGTRLSIL.

The chain joins TRBV18 to TRBJ1-6; D possibly corresponds to TRBD1 (5 bases). CDR3 length: 16 amino acids. Trimming removed 0 bases from V and 9 bases from J, with 15 bases in between. Germline CDR1 is KGHSH and CDR2 is LQKENI. In DNA form, the CDR3 reads TGTGCCAGCTCACCACCGCCGGGGACCGGGGGTTCACCCCTCCACTTT. Translated, it gives CASSPPPGTGGSPLHF.

Remarks on this clone: Other DNA variants within this sample encode the same CDR3. The DNA of the CDR3 is TGTGCCAGCAGGACAGGGGGCACTGAAGCTTTCTTT. Its protein is CASRTGGTEAFF. The chain carries TRBV12-3 or TRBV12-4 and TRBJ1-1; 9 bases map to TRBD1. The ends lost 6 bases at V and 4 bases at J; junction bases unmatched: 0. CDR3 length equals 12 residues.

The rearrangement links TRBV25-1 to TRBJ2-7; perhaps TRBD2 as D (6 bases). The CDR3 loop spans 10 amino acids. Germline V gene lookup returns CDR1 MGHDK and CDR2 SYGVNS. Trimming stripped 10 bases from V and 13 bases from J, with 17 bases between. CDR3 in amino acids: CATHGAGRYF. The CDR3 DNA reads TGTGCCACCCATGGGGCGGGGAGATACTTC.

V and J are TRBV6-5 and TRBJ2-1, with D perhaps TRBD1 (5 bases). The CDR3 covers 14 residues. V was shortened by 4 bases and J by 2 bases, with 9 bases between the two germline ends. Germline V gene sequence: CDR1 MNHEY, CDR2 SVGAGI. The CDR3 spells CASSSGAAYNEQFF. Here the CDR3 DNA reads TGTGCCAGCAGTTCTGGGGCCGCCTACAATGAGCAGTTCTTC.

This clone was recorded only once. Within the sample, other DNA sequences also encode this same CDR3. The chain couples TRBV5-1 to TRBJ2-1, with D possibly being TRBD2 (6 bases). The CDR3 runs to 15 residues. Looked up from germline, CDR1 is SGHRS and CDR2 is YFSETQ. V lost 0 bases and J lost 1, with 8 bases in between. The DNA of the CDR3 is TGCGCCAGCAGCTTGGTTGGGGGGTCCTACAATGAGCAGTTCTTC. Residues: CASSLVGGSYNEQFF.

The chain uses TRBV5-1 and TRBJ1-2; 7 bases are shared with TRBD1. This CDR3 is built from 13 residues. Germline V lookup: CDR1 SGHRS, CDR2 YFSETQ. The V segment lost 4 bases and the J segment 8 bases; nucleotides outside the gene matches: 8. In DNA form, the CDR3 reads TGCGCCAGCAGCCCAACAGGGGCCGAGGGCTACACCTTC. It encodes CASSPTGAEGYTF.

Only one count was recorded for this clone. This sequence joins TRBV11-2 and TRBJ2-7, with 10 bases aligning to TRBD1. Germline trimming cut 3 bases from V and 10 bases from J; bases unmatched to any gene: 6. Germline V CDR1 and CDR2: SGHAT, FQNNGV. The CDR3 is 13 residues long. The CDR3 region has the DNA TGTGCCAGCAGCTTGGGGACAGGGGCCCACCAGTACTTC. It translates to CASSLGTGAHQYF.

The chain is built from TRBV5-1 and TRBJ1-2, with TRBD1 as a possible D gene (6 bases). The CDR3 runs to 17 residues. V was shortened by 0 bases and J by 6 bases, with 21 bases between the two germline ends. Germline V lookup: CDR1 SGHRS, CDR2 YFSETQ. CDR3 in DNA: TGCGCCAGCAGCTTGGACTGGGGGCAGACCTTAAGCCATGGCTACACCTTC. Residues: CASSLDWGQTLSHGYTF.

This chain links TRBV19 with TRBJ2-5, with 14 bases that match TRBD2. J was trimmed by 6 bases and V by 10 bases; bases with no gene match: 7. Germline V gene data show CDR1 as LNHDA and CDR2 as SQIVND (reference sequence). This CDR3 is built from 14 residues. For the CDR3, the DNA is TGTGCCACCCGGACTAGCGGGGGGAGGAAGACCCAGTACTTC. Translation: CATRTSGGRKTQYF.

The chain uses TRBV18 and TRBJ1-5, with 7 bases that match TRBD1. In germline, CDR1 is KGHSH, CDR2 LQKENI. The CDR3 runs to 16 residues. The J segment lost 2 bases and the V segment lost 6 bases, leaving 10 bases of the junction unmatched. CDR3 protein: CASSPSTGIGNQPQHF. Written as DNA, the CDR3 is TGTGCCAGCTCCCCCTCGACAGGGATAGGCAATCAGCCCCAGCATTTT. Full variable domain (outside the CDR3, taken from reference TRBV18 and TRBJ1-5): NAGVMQNPRHLVRRRGQEARLRCSPMKGHSHVYWYRQLPEEGLKFMVYLQKENIIDESGMPKERFSAEFPKEGPSILRIQQVVRGDSAAYFCASSPSTGIGNQPQHFGDGTRLSIL.

Notes on this clone: Other DNA sequences of this sample code for an identical CDR3. The CDR3 sequence is CASSLAGNTGELFF. DNA for the CDR3: TGCGCCAGCAGCTTAGCGGGGAACACCGGGGAGCTGTTTTTT. This sequence joins TRBV5-1 and TRBJ2-2, with a tentative D call TRBD2 (6 bases). The CDR3 sequence is 14 residues long. Trimming pared 2 bases from V and 1 base from J, leaving 6 bases between. In germline, CDR1 is SGHRS, CDR2 YFSETQ.

This chain links TRBV6-5 with TRBJ2-3; maybe TRBD1 (6 bases). The CDR3 length is 15 residues. Looked up from germline, CDR1 is MNHEY and CDR2 is SVGAGI. Between the trimmed V and J ends, which lost 4 bases and 2 bases, there was a span of 13 bases. In DNA, the CDR3 is TGTGCCAGCAGTTCCTACGGACAGAACACAGATACGCAGTATTTT. This sequence encodes CASSSYGQNTDTQYF.

The chain combines TRBV12-3 or TRBV12-4 with TRBJ1-2, with D unresolved. V shed 3 bases and J shed 6 bases, with 8 bases lying between them. This CDR3 comprises 12 residues. CDR3 residues: CASSFQAHGYTF. In nucleotides, the CDR3 is TGTGCCAGCAGTTTTCAGGCTCATGGCTACACCTTC.

This clone turned up a few times. This rearrangement joins TRBV18 to TRBJ1-1; 7 bases fit TRBD1. Per germline, CDR1 KGHSH and CDR2 LQKENI. Germline trimming cut 2 bases from V and 6 bases from J; bases unmatched to any gene: 12. This CDR3 contains 16 residues. Written as DNA, the CDR3 is TGTGCCAGCTCACCAATTGGAGGGGGCTCGATGTCTGAAGCTTTCTTT. Translated, it gives CASSPIGGGSMSEAFF.

This clone was recorded a few times. V usage is TRBV19 and J usage is TRBJ1-2; 9 nucleotides match TRBD1. Trimming cost V 5 bases and J 7 bases; bases outside gene matches: 5. CDR3 length: 13 amino acids. Germline CDR1 is LNHDA and CDR2 is SQIVND (reference sequence). This CDR3 reads CASSLGDRVGYTF. Here the CDR3 DNA reads TGTGCCAGTAGTTTAGGGGACAGGGTTGGCTACACCTTC. The full variable domain, rest sourced from reference TRBV19 and TRBJ1-2, is DGGITQSPKYLFRKEGQNVTLSCEQNLNHDAMYWYRQDPGQGLRLIYYSQIVNDFQKGDIAEGYSVSREKKESFPLTVTSAQKNPTAFYLCASSLGDRVGYTFGSGTRLTVV.

This clone was counted once. The chain combines TRBV2 with TRBJ2-5, with TRBD2 identical over 9 bases. V lost 4 bases, J lost 4 bases, and 7 bases stayed unmatched. The germline V gene encodes CDR1 SNHLY and CDR2 FYNNEI. CDR3 length: 15 amino acids. CDR3 in amino acids: CASSADAGGRETQYF. The DNA of the CDR3 is TGTGCCAGCAGTGCCGATGCGGGGGGGCGAGAGACCCAGTACTTC.

V gene TRBV6-5 combines with J gene TRBJ1-4; perhaps TRBD1 as D (6 bases). The CDR3 runs 12 residues. The ends were cut back, 6 bases at V and 8 bases at J, with 10 bases in the middle. Germline CDR1 is MNHEY and CDR2 is SVGAGI. The chain's CDR3 is CASRGGDEKLFF. The CDR3 region has the DNA TGTGCCAGCAGAGGGGGTGACGAAAAACTGTTTTTT.

The CDR3 DNA reads as TGTGCCAGCAGTTTTCTGGCAAAACTGTTTTTT. It specifies CASSFLAKLFF. The chain employs TRBV27 and TRBJ1-4, with no clear D. The CDR3 extends over 11 amino acids. The germline CDR1 and CDR2 sequences are MNHEY and SMNVEV (reference sequence). Trimming took off 3 bases at V and 10 bases at J, with 6 bases between the two ends.

The chain uses TRBV7-2 and TRBJ2-1, with D unresolved. Per germline, CDR1 SGHTA and CDR2 FQGNSA. V was trimmed by 0 bases and J by 4 bases, leaving 10 bases between them. The CDR3 sequence is 15 residues long. CDR3 nucleotide sequence: TGTGCCAGCAGCTTAGCGGGCCTGAATTACAATGAGCAGTTCTTC. This translates into CASSLAGLNYNEQFF.

The chain employs TRBV5-1 and TRBJ2-2; D call uncertain. CDR3 length: 15 amino acids. The germline V and J ends were trimmed by 4 bases and 5 bases, with 15 bases remaining between them. Germline V lookup: CDR1 SGHRS, CDR2 YFSETQ. CDR3 sequence: CASSLSPGRTGELFF. The CDR3 DNA follows: TGCGCCAGCAGCCTTTCTCCAGGTCGAACCGGGGAGCTGTTTTTT.

This clone appeared once. Here the CDR3 reads CASSLGDRVNQPQHF. The CDR3 DNA follows: TGCGCCAGCAGCTTGGGAGACAGAGTCAATCAGCCCCAGCATTTT. The chain couples TRBV5-1 to TRBJ1-5; D is possibly TRBD1 (5 bases). The CDR3 has 15 amino acids. Germline V CDR1 and CDR2: SGHRS, YFSETQ. Trimming shortened V by 0 bases and J by 3 bases, and 10 bases separated the two germline ends.

The chain links TRBV3-1 (or the pseudogene TRBV3-2) to TRBJ2-2; D is unresolved. CDR3 length: 14 residues. Germline V lookup: CDR1 LGHDT, CDR2 YNNKEL (reference sequence). V dropped 6 bases and J dropped 5 bases, with 13 bases sitting between them. CDR3 protein: CASRSRVRTGELFF. DNA of the CDR3: TGTGCCAGCAGGTCTCGGGTGAGGACCGGGGAGCTGTTTTTT.

This clone occurred a few times. This chain connects TRBV7-6 to TRBJ1-6; 7 positions agree with TRBD1. CDR3 length equals 15 residues. J gave up 9 bases and V 2 bases, and 7 bases lay outside the gene matches. Germline lookup yields CDR1 SGHVS and CDR2 FNYEAQ. Here the CDR3 DNA reads TGTGCCAGCAGCTTATACAGACAGGGAGTTTCACCCCTCCACTTT. Translated: CASSLYRQGVSPLHF.

V and J are TRBV5-1 and TRBJ1-5; TRBD1 matches at 8 bases. Germline CDR1 SGHRS, CDR2 YFSETQ. The CDR3 is 14 residues long. V lost 4 bases, J lost 5 bases, and 5 bases stayed unmatched. DNA for the CDR3: TGCGCCAGCAGCCAAGGACAGGGAGATCAGCCCCAGCATTTT. As protein: CASSQGQGDQPQHF.